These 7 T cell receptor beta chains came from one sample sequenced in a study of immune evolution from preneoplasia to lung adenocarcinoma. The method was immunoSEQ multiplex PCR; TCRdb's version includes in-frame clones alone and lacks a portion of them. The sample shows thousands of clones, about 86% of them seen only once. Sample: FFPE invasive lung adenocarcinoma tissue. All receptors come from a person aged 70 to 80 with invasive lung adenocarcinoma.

CDR3 DNA sequence: TGTGCCAGCAGCCACTCACCGGCAGATACGCAGTATTTT. Its translation is CASSHSPADTQYF. J is TRBJ2-3 and V is TRBV7-2; no definite D call. Germline assignment: CDR1 SGHTA and CDR2 FQGNSA. The length of the CDR3 is 13 residues. V shed 5 bases and J shed 4 bases, with 10 bases lying between them.

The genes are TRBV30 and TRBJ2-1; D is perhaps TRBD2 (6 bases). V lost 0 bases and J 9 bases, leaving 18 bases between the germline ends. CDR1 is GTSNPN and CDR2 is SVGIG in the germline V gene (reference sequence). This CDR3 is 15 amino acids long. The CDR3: CAWSVRGGARGEQFF. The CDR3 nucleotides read TGTGCCTGGAGTGTAAGAGGTGGGGCGCGGGGTGAGCAGTTCTTC.

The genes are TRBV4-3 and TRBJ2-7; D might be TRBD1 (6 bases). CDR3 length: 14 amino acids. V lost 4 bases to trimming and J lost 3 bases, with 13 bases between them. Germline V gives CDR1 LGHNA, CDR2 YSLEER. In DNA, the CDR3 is TGCGCCAGCAGCCCTAGAACAGGGTTCTACGAGCAGTACTTC. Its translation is CASSPRTGFYEQYF.

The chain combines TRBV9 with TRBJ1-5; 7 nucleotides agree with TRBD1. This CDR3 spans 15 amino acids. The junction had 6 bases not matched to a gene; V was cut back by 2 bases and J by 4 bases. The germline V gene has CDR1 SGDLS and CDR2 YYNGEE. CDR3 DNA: TGTGCCAGCAGCGTCGAGGGGACAGAAAATCAGCCCCAGCATTTT. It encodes CASSVEGTENQPQHF.

CDR3 DNA sequence: TGTGCCAGCACCCCTTTGGTGGGCTCTGAAGCTTTCTTT. As protein: CASTPLVGSEAFF. The chain recombines TRBV11-2 with TRBJ1-1, with D unclear. V was pared by 7 bases and J by 6 bases, with 15 bases between. In germline, CDR1 is SGHAT, CDR2 FQNNGV. The CDR3 covers 13 residues.

CDR3 residues: CASSQDSYNEQFF. CDR3 in DNA: TGCGCCAGCAGCCAGGACAGTTACAATGAGCAGTTCTTC. The J gene is TRBJ2-1, the V gene TRBV4-3, with TRBD1 as a possible D gene (6 bases). CDR1 LGHNA and CDR2 YSLEER come from the germline V gene. This CDR3 comprises 13 residues. V gave up 3 bases and J gave up 4 bases, with 7 bases separating them.

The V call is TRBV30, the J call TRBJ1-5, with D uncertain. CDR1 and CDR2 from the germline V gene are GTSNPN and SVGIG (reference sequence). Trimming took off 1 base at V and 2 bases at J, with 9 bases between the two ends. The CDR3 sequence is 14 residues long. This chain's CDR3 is CAWSEGLGNQPQHF. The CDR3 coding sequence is TGTGCCTGGAGTGAGGGTTTGGGCAATCAGCCCCAGCATTTT.